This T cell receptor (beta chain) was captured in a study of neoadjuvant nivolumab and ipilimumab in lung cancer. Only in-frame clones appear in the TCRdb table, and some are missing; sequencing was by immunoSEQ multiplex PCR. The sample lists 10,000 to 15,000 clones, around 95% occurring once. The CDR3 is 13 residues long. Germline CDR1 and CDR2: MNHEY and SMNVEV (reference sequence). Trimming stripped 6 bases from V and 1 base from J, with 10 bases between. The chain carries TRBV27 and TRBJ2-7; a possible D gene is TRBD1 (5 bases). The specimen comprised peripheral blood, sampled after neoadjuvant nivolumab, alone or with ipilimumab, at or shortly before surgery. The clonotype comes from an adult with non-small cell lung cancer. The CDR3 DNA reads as TGTGCCAGCAGGGGGCGGTTTTCCTACGAGCAGTACTTC. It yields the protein CASRGRFSYEQYF.